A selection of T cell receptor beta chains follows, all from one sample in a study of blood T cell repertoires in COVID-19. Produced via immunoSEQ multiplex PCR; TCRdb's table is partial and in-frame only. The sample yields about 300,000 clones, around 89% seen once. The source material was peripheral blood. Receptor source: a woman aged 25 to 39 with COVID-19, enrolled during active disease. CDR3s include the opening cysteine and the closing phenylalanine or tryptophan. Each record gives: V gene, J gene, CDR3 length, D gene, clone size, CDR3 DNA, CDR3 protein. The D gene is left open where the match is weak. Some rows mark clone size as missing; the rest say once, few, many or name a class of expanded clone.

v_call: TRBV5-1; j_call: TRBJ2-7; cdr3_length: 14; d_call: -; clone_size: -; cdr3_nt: TGCGCCAGCAGCTCTGGGGGGTCCCCCTACGAGCAGTACTTC; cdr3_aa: CASSSGGSPYEQYF
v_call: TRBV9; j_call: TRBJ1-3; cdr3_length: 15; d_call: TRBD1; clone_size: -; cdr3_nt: TGTGCCAGCAGCCCAGGGGGCTACTCTGGAAACACCATATATTTT; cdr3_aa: CASSPGGYSGNTIYF
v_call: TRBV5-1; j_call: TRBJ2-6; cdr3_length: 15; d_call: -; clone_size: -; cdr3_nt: TGCGCCAGCAGCCAGGGGACGGCTGGGGCCAACGTCCTGACTTTC; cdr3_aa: CASSQGTAGANVLTF
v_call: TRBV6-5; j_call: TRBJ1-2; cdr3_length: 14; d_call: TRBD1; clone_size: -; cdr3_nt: TGTGCCAGCAGTTCGCCGGGACAGCTTTTCGGCTACACCTTC; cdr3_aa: CASSSPGQLFGYTF
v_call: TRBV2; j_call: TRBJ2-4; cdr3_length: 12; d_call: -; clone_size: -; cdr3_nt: TGTGCCAGCAGTGAAGAGGGGCGCATTCAGTACTTC; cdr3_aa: CASSEEGRIQYF
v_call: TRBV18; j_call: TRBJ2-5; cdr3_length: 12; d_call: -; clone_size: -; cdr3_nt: TGTGCCAGCTCACCGGGGGGAGAGACCCAGTACTTC; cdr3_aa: CASSPGGETQYF
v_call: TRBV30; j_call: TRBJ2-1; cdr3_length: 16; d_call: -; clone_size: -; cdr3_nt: TGTGCCTGGAGTGTACCGGGTTCATGGCACTACAATGAGCAGTTCTTC; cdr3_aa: CAWSVPGSWHYNEQFF
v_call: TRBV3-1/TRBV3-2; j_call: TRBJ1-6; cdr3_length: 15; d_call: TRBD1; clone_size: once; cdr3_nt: TGTGCCAGCAGCCTAGTGCCAGGGGGAAATTCACCCCTCCACTTT; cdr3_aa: CASSLVPGGNSPLHF
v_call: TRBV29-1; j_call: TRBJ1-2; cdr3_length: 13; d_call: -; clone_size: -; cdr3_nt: TGCAGCGCCAACGGGTCGCCCAACTATGGCTACACCTTC; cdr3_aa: CSANGSPNYGYTF
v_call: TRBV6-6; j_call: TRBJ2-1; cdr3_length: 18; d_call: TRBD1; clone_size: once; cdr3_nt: TGTGCCAGCAGGCGAAACCCCAGGGGGTGGTTGACTACAAATGAGCAGTTCTTC; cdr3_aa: CASRRNPRGWLTTNEQFF